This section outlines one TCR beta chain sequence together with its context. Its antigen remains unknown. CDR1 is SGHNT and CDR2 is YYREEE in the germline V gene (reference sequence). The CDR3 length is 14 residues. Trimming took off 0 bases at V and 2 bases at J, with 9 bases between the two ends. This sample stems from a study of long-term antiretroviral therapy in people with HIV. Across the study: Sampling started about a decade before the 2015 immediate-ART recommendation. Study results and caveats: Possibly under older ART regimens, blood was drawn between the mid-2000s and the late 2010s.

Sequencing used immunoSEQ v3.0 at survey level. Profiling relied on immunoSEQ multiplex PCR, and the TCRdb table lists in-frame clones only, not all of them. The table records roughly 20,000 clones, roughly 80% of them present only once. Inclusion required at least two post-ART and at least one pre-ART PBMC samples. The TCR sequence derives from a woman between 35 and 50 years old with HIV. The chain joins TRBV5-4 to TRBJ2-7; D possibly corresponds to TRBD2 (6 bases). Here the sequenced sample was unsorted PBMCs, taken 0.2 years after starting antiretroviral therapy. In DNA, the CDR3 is TGTGCCAGCAGCTTGGATGGCGGGACCTACGAGCAGTACTTC. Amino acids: CASSLDGGTYEQYF.